The text below deals with one T cell receptor beta chain. Its antigen is not known. This sample was included in a study of blood T cells in healthy people across ages. Study findings and constraints: A greater number of naive CD4+ cells and higher diversity distinguished long-lived donors from aged donors.

Through a sample-barcoded 5' primer and a J-beta primer mix, a second PCR was run for roughly 7 to 12 cycles. MiXCR was run by TCRdb on the 5' RACE reads, yielding one entry per CDR3 protein. The sample holds about 1.5 million distinct CDR3 sequences, around 42% seen once. The origin of this receptor is a woman younger than 30 in good health. Sequenced input: blood.

The CDR3 loop reads CASSDGTKKNIQYF. The CDR3 DNA follows: TGTGCCAGCAGTGACGGGACTAAAAAAAACATTCAGTACTTC. This chain joins TRBV2 and TRBJ2-4, with 7 bases lining up with TRBD2. After removal of 3 bases from V and 4 bases from J, the junction contained 3 bases not matched to a gene. Germline CDR1 and CDR2: SNHLY and FYNNEI. CDR3 length equals 14 residues.